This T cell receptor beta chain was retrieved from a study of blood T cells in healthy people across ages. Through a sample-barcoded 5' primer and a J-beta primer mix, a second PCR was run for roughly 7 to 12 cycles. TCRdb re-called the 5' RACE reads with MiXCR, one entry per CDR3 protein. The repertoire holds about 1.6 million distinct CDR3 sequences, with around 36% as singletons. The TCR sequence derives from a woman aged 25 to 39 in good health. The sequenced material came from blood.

The CDR3 region has the DNA TGTGCCAGCAGCCAGAAAACTAACTATGGCTACACCTTC. Translating gives CASSQKTNYGYTF. This chain uses TRBV4-2 with TRBJ1-2; D gene uncertain. The germline V gene has CDR1 LGHNA and CDR2 YNFKEQ. Trimming removed 3 bases at V and 0 bases at J, with 5 bases between. The CDR3 has 13 residues.